Below, 3 T cell receptor beta chains from the same sample are listed, as sequenced in a study of T cell responses to AZD1222 COVID-19 vaccine. Libraries were prepared by immunoSEQ multiplex PCR; TCRdb keeps only in-frame clonotypes and omits some of them. Altogether about 130,000 clones are present, about 91% being singletons, with the ten largest covering less than 2%. Sequenced material: peripheral blood, taken on day 0 of AZD1222 vaccination. Receptors originate from an adult in good health.

The V gene is TRBV4-1, the J gene TRBJ1-5, with 7 bases aligning to TRBD1. The length of the CDR3 is 14 residues. CDR1 and CDR2 from the germline V gene are MGHRA and YSYEKL. The V segment lost 8 bases and the J segment 6 bases; nucleotides outside the gene matches: 10. The CDR3 spells CASRTGAGGQPQHF. The CDR3 bases are TGCGCCAGCCGAACAGGGGCAGGGGGTCAGCCCCAGCATTTT.

The genes are TRBV6-1 and TRBJ2-7; TRBD1 agrees at 9 bases. The V segment lost 3 bases and the J segment 5 bases; nucleotides outside the gene matches: 5. CDR1 and CDR2 from the germline V gene are MNHNS and SASEGT. The CDR3 covers 14 residues. CDR3 residues: CASSDWGQGHEQYF. The DNA for the CDR3 is TGTGCCAGCAGTGATTGGGGACAGGGCCACGAGCAGTACTTC.

The chain joins TRBV4-2 to TRBJ1-5, with 9 positions matching TRBD1. The junction had 9 bases not matched to a gene; V was cut back by 4 bases and J by 5 bases. CDR3 size: 16 residues. Germline CDR1 LGHNA, CDR2 YNFKEQ. This CDR3 is CASSRQTGGGYQPQHF. The CDR3 nucleotides are TGTGCCAGCAGCCGACAGACAGGGGGGGGATATCAGCCCCAGCATTTT.